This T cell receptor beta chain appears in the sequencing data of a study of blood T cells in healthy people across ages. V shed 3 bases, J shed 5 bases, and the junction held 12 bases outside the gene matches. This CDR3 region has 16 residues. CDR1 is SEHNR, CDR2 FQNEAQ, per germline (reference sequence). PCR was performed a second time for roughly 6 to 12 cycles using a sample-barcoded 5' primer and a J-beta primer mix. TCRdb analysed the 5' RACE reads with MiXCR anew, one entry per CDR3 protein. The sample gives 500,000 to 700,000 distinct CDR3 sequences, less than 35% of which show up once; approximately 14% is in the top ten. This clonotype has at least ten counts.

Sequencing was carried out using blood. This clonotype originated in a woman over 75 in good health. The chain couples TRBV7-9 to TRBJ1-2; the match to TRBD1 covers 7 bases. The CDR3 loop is CASSFGEGGQRYGYTF. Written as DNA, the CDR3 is TGTGCCAGCAGCTTTGGAGAGGGGGGACAGAGATATGGCTACACCTTC.